This TCR beta chain was sequenced during a study of T cell responses to AZD1222 COVID-19 vaccine. The protocol was immunoSEQ multiplex PCR, while the TCRdb copy is restricted to in-frame clones and leaves out a portion. The table shows 150,000 to 160,000 clones, with about nine tenths occurring only once. On this clone itself: Its specificity is not known.

Per the germline V gene, CDR1 is LGHDT and CDR2 is YNNKEL (reference sequence). V lost 0 bases, J lost 7 bases, and 12 bases lay in between. This CDR3 region has 14 residues. Regarding the study as a whole: An increase in Spike-specific TCR breadth and depth was observed after two AZD1222 doses.

The source of this sequence is an adult who received the AZD1222 COVID-19 vaccine. The source material was peripheral blood, sampled 28 days after the second AZD1222 dose. The chain links TRBV3-1 (or the pseudogene TRBV3-2) to TRBJ1-2; weak D call: TRBD1 (5 bases). CDR3 region: CASSQDQGVAGYTF. CDR3 nucleotide sequence: TGTGCCAGCAGCCAAGATCAAGGGGTGGCTGGCTACACCTTC.